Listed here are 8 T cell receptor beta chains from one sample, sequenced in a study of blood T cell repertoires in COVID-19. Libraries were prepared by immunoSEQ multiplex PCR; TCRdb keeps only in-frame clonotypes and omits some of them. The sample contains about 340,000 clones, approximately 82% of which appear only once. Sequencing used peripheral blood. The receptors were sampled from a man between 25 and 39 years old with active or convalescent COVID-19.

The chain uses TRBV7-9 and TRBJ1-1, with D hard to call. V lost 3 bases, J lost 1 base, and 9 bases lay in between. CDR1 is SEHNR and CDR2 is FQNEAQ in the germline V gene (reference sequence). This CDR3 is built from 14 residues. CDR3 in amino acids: CASSFSPGNTEAFF. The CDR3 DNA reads TGTGCCAGCAGCTTCAGCCCAGGGAACACTGAAGCTTTCTTT. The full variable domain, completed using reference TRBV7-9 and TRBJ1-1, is DTGVSQNPRHKITKRGQNVTFRCDPISEHNRLYWYRQTLGQGPEFLTYFQNEAQLEKSRLLSDRFSAERPKGSFSTLEIQRTEQGDSAMYLCASSFSPGNTEAFFGQGTRLTVV.

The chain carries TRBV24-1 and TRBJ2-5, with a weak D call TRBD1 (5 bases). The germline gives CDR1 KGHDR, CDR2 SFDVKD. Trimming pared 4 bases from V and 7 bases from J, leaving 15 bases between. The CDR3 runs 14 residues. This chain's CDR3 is CATSDLRTTGTQYF. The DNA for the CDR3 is TGTGCCACCAGTGACCTCCGGACAACGGGGACCCAGTACTTC.

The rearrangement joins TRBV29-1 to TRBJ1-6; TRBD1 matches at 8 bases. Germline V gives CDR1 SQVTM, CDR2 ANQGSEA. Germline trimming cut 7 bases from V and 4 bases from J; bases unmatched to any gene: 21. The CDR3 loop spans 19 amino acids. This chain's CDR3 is CSAPTRDRLLGGYNSPLHF. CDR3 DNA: TGCAGCGCCCCCACGCGGGACAGGCTCCTTGGGGGATATAATTCACCCCTCCACTTT. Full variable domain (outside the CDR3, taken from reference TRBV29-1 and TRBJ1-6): SAVISQKPSRDICQRGTSLTIQCQVDSQVTMMFWYRQQPGQSLTLIATANQGSEATYESGFVIDKFPISRPNLTFSTLTVSNMSPEDSSIYLCSAPTRDRLLGGYNSPLHFGNGTRLTVT.

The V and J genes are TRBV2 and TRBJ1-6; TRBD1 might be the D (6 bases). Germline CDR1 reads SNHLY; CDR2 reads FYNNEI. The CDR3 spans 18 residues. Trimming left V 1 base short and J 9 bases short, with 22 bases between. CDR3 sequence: CASSEGPPPGLGGSPLHF. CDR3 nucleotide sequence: TGTGCCAGCAGTGAAGGACCACCCCCAGGCCTAGGGGGTTCACCCCTCCACTTT.

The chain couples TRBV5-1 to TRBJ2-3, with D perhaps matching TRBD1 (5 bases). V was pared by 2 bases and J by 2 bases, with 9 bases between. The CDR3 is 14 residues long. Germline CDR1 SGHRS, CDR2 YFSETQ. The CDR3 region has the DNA TGCGCCAGCAGCTTATCGACAGCCACAGATACGCAGTATTTT. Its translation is CASSLSTATDTQYF.

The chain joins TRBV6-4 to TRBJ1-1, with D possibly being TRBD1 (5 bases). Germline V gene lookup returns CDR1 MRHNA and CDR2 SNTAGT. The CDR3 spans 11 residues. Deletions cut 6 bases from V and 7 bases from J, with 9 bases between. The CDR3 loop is CASSQGIEAFF. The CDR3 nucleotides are TGTGCCAGCAGCCAGGGAATTGAAGCTTTCTTT.

CDR3 amino acids: CASSPRAGGRYEQFF. The DNA of the CDR3 is TGTGCCAGCAGCCCTAGAGCGGGAGGTAGATATGAGCAGTTCTTC. This chain uses TRBV28 with TRBJ2-1; 9 positions match TRBD2. Looked up from germline, CDR1 is MDHEN and CDR2 is SYDVKM. The CDR3 spans 15 residues. The V and J ends lost 6 bases and 8 bases, in that order; junction bases with no gene match: 11.

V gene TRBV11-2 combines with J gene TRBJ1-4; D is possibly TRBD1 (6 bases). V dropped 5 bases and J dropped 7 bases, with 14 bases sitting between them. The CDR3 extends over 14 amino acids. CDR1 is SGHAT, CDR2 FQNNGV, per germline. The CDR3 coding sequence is TGTGCCAGCAGCCCCAGAAGGACAGTTGAAAAACTGTTTTTT. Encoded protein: CASSPRRTVEKLFF.